The following is a TCR beta chain sequence with its context. CDR3 length: 12 amino acids. Looked up from germline, CDR1 is GTSNPN and CDR2 is SVGIG (reference sequence). V shed 3 bases and J shed 3 bases, with 8 bases lying between them. The data are from a study of T cell changes during pregnancy in multiple sclerosis. Measured with immunoSEQ multiplex PCR; TCRdb has only the in-frame clones, and not every one. This table holds about 41,000 clones, around nine tenths found once. The TCR sequence derives from a female donor with multiple sclerosis, enrolled in a pregnancy study. J is TRBJ2-5 and V is TRBV30; a weak D match, TRBD2 (5 bases). This material consisted of CD8+ T cells from peripheral blood mononuclear cells, taken in the third trimester of pregnancy. The CDR3 is CAWRYSEETQYF. In nucleotides, the CDR3 is TGTGCCTGGAGGTATAGCGAAGAGACCCAGTACTTC.